Included here is one T cell receptor beta chain sequence, with context. This sample is drawn from a study of cytomegalovirus exposure and HLA in healthy donors. It was with 60 Vbeta and 13 Jbeta primers that the PCR ran. TCRdb's table, derived via immunoSEQ multiplex PCR, lists solely in-frame clones and lacks some. The sample totals about 200,000 clones. This CDR3 is 14 amino acids long. Germline V gene sequence: CDR1 SGHDT, CDR2 YYEEEE. Losses at the gene ends were 3 bases for V and 6 bases for J; bases not matched to a gene: 4. The TCR comes from a boy aged 10-17 years in good health and CMV-seronegative. The V and J genes are TRBV5-6 and TRBJ1-2, with 11 bases that match TRBD1. What was sequenced was PBMCs. CDR3: CASSWGDRGNGYTF. Written as DNA, the CDR3 is TGTGCCAGCAGCTGGGGGGACAGGGGGAATGGCTACACCTTC.